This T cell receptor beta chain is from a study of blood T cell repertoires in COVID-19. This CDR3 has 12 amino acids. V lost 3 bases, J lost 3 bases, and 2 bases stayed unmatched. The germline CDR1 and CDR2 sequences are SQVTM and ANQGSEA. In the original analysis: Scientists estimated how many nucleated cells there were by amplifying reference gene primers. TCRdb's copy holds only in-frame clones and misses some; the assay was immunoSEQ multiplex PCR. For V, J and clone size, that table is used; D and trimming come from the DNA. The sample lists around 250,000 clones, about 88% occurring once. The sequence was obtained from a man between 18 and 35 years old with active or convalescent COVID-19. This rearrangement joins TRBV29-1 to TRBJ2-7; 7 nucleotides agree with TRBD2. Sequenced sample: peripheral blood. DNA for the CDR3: TGCAGCGTTGAGGGGGGGGTCTACGAGCAGTACTTC. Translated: CSVEGGVYEQYF.